This passage covers 27 T cell receptor beta chains from one sample sequenced in a study of sequential checkpoint blockade in melanoma. Treatment in this sample: randomized to nivolumab then ipilimumab (arm A) or the reverse (arm B). Using immunoSEQ multiplex PCR, the repertoire was profiled, and TCRdb retains in-frame clones only, with some absent. The sample includes about 13,000 clones, 21% seen only once; the top ten take 5.5% to 7%. Sequenced here: tumor tissue (inferred from file names), sampled from a patient given nivolumab and ipilimumab in sequence. These TCRs come from a human donor with melanoma.

The V call is TRBV6-8, the J call TRBJ2-7; 12 positions agree with TRBD2. CDR1 is MNHGY, CDR2 SAAAGT, per germline. This CDR3 has 15 amino acids. V lost 4 bases to trimming and J lost 3 bases; unmatched junction nucleotides: 4. CDR3 residues: CASSFGLAGIYEQYF. For the CDR3, the DNA is TGTGCCAGCAGTTTCGGACTAGCGGGAATCTACGAGCAGTACTTC.

This chain links TRBV19 with TRBJ1-3; D not resolved. CDR3 length: 15 residues. Trimming stripped 4 bases from V and 0 bases from J, with 10 bases between. Germline-derived CDR1 and CDR2 are LNHDA and SQIVND (reference sequence). CDR3: CASSTWQNSGNTIYF. For the CDR3, the DNA is TGTGCCAGTAGTACTTGGCAAAACTCTGGAAACACCATATATTTT.

In this sample, this clone turned up a few times. Because the CDR3's place on the DNA is in doubt, the DNA is left out and the CDR3 is given as listed by TCRdb. V gene TRBV6-8 combines with J gene TRBJ1-1. The CDR3 comprises 14 residues, both ends counted. Per the germline V gene, CDR1 is MNHGY and CDR2 is SAAAGT. CDR3 sequence: CASSVFLSGTEAFF.

Only a few counts were recorded for this clone. The V call is TRBV19, the J call TRBJ2-7, with TRBD2 matching 7 bases. Germline loops: CDR1 LNHDA, CDR2 SQIVND (reference sequence). CDR3 length equals 15 residues. V gave up 7 bases and J gave up 0 bases; unmatched junction bases: 9. CDR3 sequence: CASKGGSGSSYEQYF. The CDR3, as DNA: TGTGCCAGTAAGGGCGGGAGTGGAAGCTCCTACGAGCAGTACTTC.

Only a few counts were recorded for this clone. The genes are TRBV15 and TRBJ2-1; D remains unclear. The CDR3 extends over 16 amino acids. Germline V gene lookup returns CDR1 LNHNV and CDR2 YYDKDF (reference sequence). Trimming cost V 3 bases and J 0 bases, with 12 bases left between them. The CDR3 DNA sequence: TGTGCCACCAGCAGCCCATCGTTGAGCTCCTACAATGAGCAGTTCTTC. Translated, it gives CATSSPSLSSYNEQFF. Together with reference TRBV15 and TRBJ2-1, the CDR3 gives the full variable domain: DAMVIQNPRYQVTQFGKPVTLSCSQTLNHNVMYWYQQKSSQAPKLLFHYYDKDFNNEADTPDNFQSRRPNTSFCFLDIRSPGLGDTAMYLCATSSPSLSSYNEQFFGPGTRLTVL.

This clone was observed many times. This rearrangement joins TRBV6-8 to TRBJ1-5, with D possibly being TRBD1 (5 bases). Looked up from germline, CDR1 is MNHGY and CDR2 is SAAAGT. V was trimmed by 6 bases and J by 6 bases, leaving 15 bases between them. CDR3 size: 14 residues. The CDR3 spells CASSPRQGGQPQHF. The DNA of the CDR3 is TGTGCCAGCAGCCCCCGTCAGGGCGGTCAGCCCCAGCATTTT.

In this sample, this clone turned up a few times. V usage is TRBV4-1 and J usage is TRBJ2-7, with 14 positions matching TRBD2. In germline, CDR1 is MGHRA, CDR2 YSYEKL. The CDR3 is 16 amino acids. V was pared by 3 bases and J by 4 bases, with 5 bases of the junction left unmatched. The CDR3 spells CASSHGLAGGTYEQYF. Here the CDR3 DNA reads TGCGCCAGCAGCCATGGACTAGCGGGGGGCACGTACGAGCAGTACTTC.

CDR3 amino acids: CASSLGAAVAGEAFF. The CDR3 DNA sequence: TGTGCCAGTAGTTTAGGGGCCGCTGTGGCAGGTGAAGCTTTCTTT. The V call is TRBV19, the J call TRBJ1-1; a possible D gene is TRBD1 (5 bases). The CDR3 is 15 amino acids. Trimming took 5 bases from V and 7 from J, leaving 20 bases between them. Germline CDR1 is LNHDA and CDR2 is SQIVND (reference sequence).

This clone was seen a handful of times. The chain links TRBV19 to TRBJ1-1; TRBD1 might be the D (5 bases). This CDR3 contains 14 residues. Trimming pared 6 bases from V and 6 bases from J, leaving 17 bases between. Germline CDR1 reads LNHDA; CDR2 reads SQIVND (reference sequence). The CDR3 DNA reads TGTGCCAGTAGGGGGACTGGCGGGGTCCCTGAAGCTTTCTTT. Translated: CASRGTGGVPEAFF.

The rearrangement uses TRBV4-3 and TRBJ1-4; 9 positions match TRBD1. CDR1 and CDR2 (germline): LGHNA, YSLEER. V trimming: 4 bases; J trimming: 8 bases; junction bases outside the gene matches: 14. The CDR3 covers 17 residues. The CDR3 sequence: CASSRPGQGPFEEKLFF. CDR3 sequence (DNA): TGCGCCAGCAGCCGCCCGGGACAGGGTCCTTTTGAGGAAAAACTGTTTTTT.

This chain links TRBV11-3 with TRBJ1-2; D not certain. V gave up 5 bases and J gave up 6 bases, with 16 bases separating them. CDR3 length: 14 amino acids. Germline V gives CDR1 SGHNT, CDR2 YENEEA. The CDR3 coding sequence is TGTGCCAGCAGCCTCTCGAGGGCAGACGATGGCTACACCTTC. Translating it yields CASSLSRADDGYTF.

V gene TRBV11-3 combines with J gene TRBJ2-1; 7 nucleotides match TRBD2. From germline, CDR1 is SGHNT and CDR2 YENEEA. This CDR3 is built from 14 residues. V was pared by 3 bases and J by 8 bases, with 7 bases of the junction left unmatched. CDR3 coding DNA: TGTGCCAGCAGCTTTGCGGGAGAAGGTTATGAGCAGTTCTTC. Its translation is CASSFAGEGYEQFF. The full variable domain, its missing parts supplied by reference TRBV11-3 and TRBJ2-1, is EAGVVQSPRYKIIEKKQPVAFWCNPISGHNTLYWYLQNLGQGPELLIRYENEEAVDDSQLPKDRFSAERLKGVDSTLKIQPAELGDSAVYLCASSFAGEGYEQFFGPGTRLTVL.

This chain uses TRBV7-1 with TRBJ2-5; either TRBD1 or TRBD2 may fit D (5 bases each). TRBV7-1 has ORF status, its function being uncertain. V dropped 4 bases and J dropped 1 base, with 7 bases sitting between them. This CDR3 is 13 amino acids long. In DNA, the CDR3 is TGTGCCAGCAGCTTAGGGACCCAAGAGACCCAGTACTTC. It encodes CASSLGTQETQYF.

This clone was counted between two and nine times. The rearrangement links TRBV6-8 to TRBJ1-6; weak D call: TRBD1 (6 bases). Germline lookup yields CDR1 MNHGY and CDR2 SAAAGT. The CDR3 is made up of 15 amino acids. V lost 9 bases, J lost 5 bases, and 17 bases lay in between. CDR3 DNA: TGTGCCAGTAGCATGGGGGCAGGGGATAATTCACCCCTCCACTTT. This gives the protein CASSMGAGDNSPLHF.

This clone has only one observation. The rearrangement joins TRBV5-1 to TRBJ1-2, with D tentatively TRBD1 (5 bases). Germline V lookup: CDR1 SGHRS, CDR2 YFSETQ. V lost 4 bases, J lost 1 base, and 17 bases lay in between. This CDR3 is built from 16 residues. The CDR3 reads CASSPVGGAFNYGYTF. In DNA form, the CDR3 reads TGCGCCAGCAGCCCGGTTGGAGGGGCCTTTAACTATGGCTACACCTTC.

A few counts support this clone. V is TRBV28 and J is TRBJ1-2; no definite D call. The CDR3 consists of 15 residues. Germline-derived CDR1 and CDR2 are MDHEN and SYDVKM. Trimming took 2 bases from V and 8 from J, leaving 18 bases between them. CDR3 DNA: TGTGCCAGCAGTTTAATGGAAGTTCGTAGGCAAGGCTACACCTTC. This translates into CASSLMEVRRQGYTF.

This clone was detected a few times. The chain couples TRBV11-3 to TRBJ1-2; 8 positions match TRBD1. The ends lost 3 bases at V and 8 bases at J; junction bases unmatched: 8. The CDR3 loop spans 14 amino acids. Germline values: CDR1 SGHNT, CDR2 YENEEA. The CDR3 DNA is TGTGCCAGCAGCTTCGGTGGACAGGGTCAAGGCTACACCTTC. This translates into CASSFGGQGQGYTF.

This clone was seen only a few times. The chain is built from TRBV19 and TRBJ2-2; 12 bases are a match to TRBD2. The trim removed 3 bases at V and 1 base at J, leaving 18 bases unmatched. The CDR3 totals 22 residues. Germline V gene sequence: CDR1 LNHDA, CDR2 SQIVND (reference sequence). CDR3 nucleotide sequence: TGTGCCAGTAGTATCGTTAGACTAGCGGGGGAGCGACCCTATTTGAACACCGGGGAGCTGTTTTTT. Its protein is CASSIVRLAGERPYLNTGELFF. Together with reference TRBV19 and TRBJ2-2, the CDR3 gives the full variable domain: DGGITQSPKYLFRKEGQNVTLSCEQNLNHDAMYWYRQDPGQGLRLIYYSQIVNDFQKGDIAEGYSVSREKKESFPLTVTSAQKNPTAFYLCASSIVRLAGERPYLNTGELFFGEGSRLTVL.

This clone was counted a few times. V and J are TRBV18 and TRBJ1-4; D not resolved. Germline loops: CDR1 KGHSH, CDR2 LQKENI. V gave up 3 bases and J gave up 8 bases, with 13 bases separating them. CDR3 length equals 14 residues. The CDR3 spells CASSPNRDGEKLFF. The CDR3 DNA reads as TGTGCCAGCTCACCGAACAGAGACGGGGAAAAACTGTTTTTT.

This chain uses TRBV12-5 with TRBJ1-3; tentative D call: TRBD1 (6 bases). V lost 0 bases and J 0 bases, leaving 6 bases between the germline ends. This CDR3 has 15 amino acids. Germline V CDR1 and CDR2: LGHNT, FRNRAP. CDR3 bases: TGTGCTAGTGGTTTGGTACAGGGCTCTGGAAACACCATATATTTT. Translation gives CASGLVQGSGNTIYF.

The chain is built from TRBV28 and TRBJ1-2; maybe TRBD1 (5 bases). The CDR3 covers 13 residues. Germline values: CDR1 MDHEN, CDR2 SYDVKM. The V end was cut by 11 bases, the J end by 1 base, with 14 bases between. In DNA form, the CDR3 reads TGTGCCTCAGCCTTAGACAGTAACTATGGCTACACCTTC. Encoded protein: CASALDSNYGYTF.

This clone was counted only a few times. V is TRBV6-7 and J is TRBJ2-1; TRBD1 matches at 11 bases. TRBV6-7 qualifies as an ORF whose function is uncertain. The CDR3 totals 13 residues. V lost 10 bases and J lost 9; bases outside the gene matches: 8. The CDR3 region is CATTGTGGSEQFF. CDR3 sequence (DNA): TGTGCCACCACCGGGACAGGGGGGAGTGAGCAGTTCTTC.

By share of the sample, this clone is medium-sized. The rearrangement links TRBV11-3 to TRBJ2-5, with 10 nucleotides matching TRBD2. Trimming cost V 5 bases and J 2 bases; bases outside gene matches: 5. Germline V gene lookup returns CDR1 SGHNT and CDR2 YENEEA. The CDR3 loop spans 15 amino acids. The CDR3, as DNA: TGTGCCAGCAGCCCGGGACTAGCGCAACAAGAGACCCAGTACTTC. Amino acids: CASSPGLAQQETQYF. The whole variable domain, remainder taken from reference TRBV11-3 and TRBJ2-5, is EAGVVQSPRYKIIEKKQPVAFWCNPISGHNTLYWYLQNLGQGPELLIRYENEEAVDDSQLPKDRFSAERLKGVDSTLKIQPAELGDSAVYLCASSPGLAQQETQYFGPGTRLLVL.

V gene TRBV14 combines with J gene TRBJ1-2, with D unresolved. The CDR3 covers 13 residues. Germline V gene lookup returns CDR1 SGHDN and CDR2 FVKESK. The V and J ends lost 4 bases and 2 bases respectively, with 8 bases between them. The CDR3 protein is CASSPTENYGYTF. In nucleotides, the CDR3 is TGTGCCAGCAGCCCAACTGAGAACTATGGCTACACCTTC.

V usage is TRBV10-3 and J usage is TRBJ1-6; perhaps TRBD1 as D (5 bases). Germline V gives CDR1 ENHRY, CDR2 SYGVKD. The ends were cut back, 2 bases at V and 6 bases at J, with 11 bases in the middle. This CDR3 spans 15 amino acids. CDR3 DNA: TGTGCCATCAGTGAGGGGGGGGAGTCTAATTCACCCCTCCACTTT. Its protein is CAISEGGESNSPLHF.

This rearrangement joins TRBV5-1 to TRBJ2-1, with D possibly TRBD1 on 6 matching bases. The CDR3 has 16 amino acids. From germline, CDR1 is SGHRS and CDR2 YFSETQ. V was cut by 5 bases and J by 7 bases, with 22 bases left in between. CDR3 sequence reads: CASRRLGAGIRNEQFF. Written as DNA, the CDR3 is TGCGCCAGCAGGCGTTTGGGGGCAGGGATTAGGAATGAGCAGTTCTTC.

The V gene is TRBV6-8, the J gene TRBJ2-1; no reliable D call. The germline gives CDR1 MNHGY, CDR2 SAAAGT. Trimming cost V 1 base and J 7 bases, with 8 bases left between them. The CDR3 contains 13 residues. The chain's CDR3 is CASSYFGGNEQFF. As DNA, the CDR3 is TGTGCCAGCAGTTACTTTGGTGGGAATGAGCAGTTCTTC.